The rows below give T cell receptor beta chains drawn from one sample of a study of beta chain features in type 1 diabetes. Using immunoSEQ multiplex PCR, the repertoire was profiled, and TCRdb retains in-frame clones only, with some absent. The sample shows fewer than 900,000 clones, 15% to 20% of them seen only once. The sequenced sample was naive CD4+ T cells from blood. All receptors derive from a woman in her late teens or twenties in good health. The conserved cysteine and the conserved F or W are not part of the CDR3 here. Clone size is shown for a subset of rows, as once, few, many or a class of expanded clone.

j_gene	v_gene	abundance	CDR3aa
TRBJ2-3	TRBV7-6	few	ASSLFPYSGSSTDTQY
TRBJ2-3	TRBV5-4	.	ASSGPVGTQY
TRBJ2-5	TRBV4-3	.	ASSPTRRLQETQY
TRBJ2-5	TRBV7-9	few	ASSLAGTSTSGKETQY
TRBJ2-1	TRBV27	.	ASSLRVPYNEQF
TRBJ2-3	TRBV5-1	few	ASRQGTDTQY
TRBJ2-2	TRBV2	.	ASSERQGGTGELF
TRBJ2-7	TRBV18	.	ASSPTEGSGEQY
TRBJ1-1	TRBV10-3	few	AISGTAQSEAF
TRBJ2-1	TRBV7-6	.	ASSPGTYGSFGEQF
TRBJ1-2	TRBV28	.	ASRYPGTGGSDT
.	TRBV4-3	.	ASSHSTGRSYEQY
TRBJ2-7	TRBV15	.	ATSRVIVSPGRDEQY
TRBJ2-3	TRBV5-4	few	ASSPGGRTDTQY
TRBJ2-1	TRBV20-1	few	SARVASEQF
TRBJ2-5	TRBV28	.	ASSYRVPETQY
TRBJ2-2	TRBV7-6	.	ASSLMAGANTGELF
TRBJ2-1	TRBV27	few	ASSFFGTGTLNNEQF
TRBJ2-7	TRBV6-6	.	ASSLDTRRSYEQY
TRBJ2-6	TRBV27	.	ASTSSGANVLT
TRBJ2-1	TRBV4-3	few	ASSQGQGVEYNEQF
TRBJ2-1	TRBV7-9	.	ASSQTSGTYNEQF
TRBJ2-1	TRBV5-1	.	ASSTGTSGISYNEQF
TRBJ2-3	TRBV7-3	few	ASSRSGSTDTQY
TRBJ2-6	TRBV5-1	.	ASSSLSEGAGANVLT
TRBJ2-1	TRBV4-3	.	ASSQRPGLANEQF
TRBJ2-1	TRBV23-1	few	ASSKNRRSSGGRNYNEQF
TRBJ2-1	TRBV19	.	ASRDYQYNEQF
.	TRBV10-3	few	AIGVKREAYEQY
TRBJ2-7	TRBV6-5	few	ASSYDLRGEQY
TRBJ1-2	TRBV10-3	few	AISSMRENYGYT
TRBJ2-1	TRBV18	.	ASSTGLVISSYNEQF
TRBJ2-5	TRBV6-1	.	ASGVAGRVGTQY
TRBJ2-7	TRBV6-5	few	ASSRDRGRYEQY
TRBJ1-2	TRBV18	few	ASSLDRNYGYT
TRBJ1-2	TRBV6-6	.	ASSPTGLLGYT
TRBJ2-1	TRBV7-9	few	ASSLLAGGTYNEQF
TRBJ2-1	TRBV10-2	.	ASRLNYNEQF
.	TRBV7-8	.	ASSLVTQGYEQY
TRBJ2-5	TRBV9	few	ASSALAQETQY
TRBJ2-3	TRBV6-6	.	ASLVAGDTQY
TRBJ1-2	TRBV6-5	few	ASSYVDTRGNYGYT
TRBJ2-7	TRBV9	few	ASSVEWGAYEQY
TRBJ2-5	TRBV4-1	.	ASSLALGETQY
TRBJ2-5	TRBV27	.	ASKTSRYQETQY